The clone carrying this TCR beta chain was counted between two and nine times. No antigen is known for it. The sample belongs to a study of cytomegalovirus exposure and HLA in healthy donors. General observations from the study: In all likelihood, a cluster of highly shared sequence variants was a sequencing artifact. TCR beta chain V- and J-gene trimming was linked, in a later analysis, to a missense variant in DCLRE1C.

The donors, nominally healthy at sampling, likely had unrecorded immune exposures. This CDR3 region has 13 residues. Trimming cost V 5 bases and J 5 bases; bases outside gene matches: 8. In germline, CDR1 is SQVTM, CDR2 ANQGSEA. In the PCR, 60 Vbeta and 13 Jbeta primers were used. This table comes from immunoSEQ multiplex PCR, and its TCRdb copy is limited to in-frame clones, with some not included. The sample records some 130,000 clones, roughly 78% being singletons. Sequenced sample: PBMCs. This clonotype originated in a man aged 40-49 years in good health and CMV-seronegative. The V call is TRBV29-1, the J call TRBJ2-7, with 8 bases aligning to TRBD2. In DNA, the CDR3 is TGCAGCGTTACCCGGACTAGCTTCGACGAGCAGTACTTC. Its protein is CSVTRTSFDEQYF.